A single sample gave rise to the 3 T cell receptor beta chains below, sequenced in a study of blood T cell repertoires in COVID-19. Measured with immunoSEQ multiplex PCR; TCRdb has only the in-frame clones, and not every one. The data contain 200,000 or so clones, around 85% of them singletons. Sequenced: peripheral blood. These receptors originate from a woman aged 45-60 years with acute or convalescent COVID-19.

The chain joins TRBV11-2 to TRBJ2-3; TRBD2 aligns across 9 bases. Germline CDR1 and CDR2: SGHAT and FQNNGV. V dropped 3 bases and J dropped 3; count of bases not matched to a gene: 7. The CDR3 is made up of 16 amino acids. Written as DNA, the CDR3 is TGTGCCAGCAGCTTTCTGGGTGCGGGAGGGACAGATACGCAGTATTTT. It codes for CASSFLGAGGTDTQYF.

This rearrangement joins TRBV5-1 to TRBJ2-7; possibly TRBD2 for D (5 bases). Germline lookup yields CDR1 SGHRS and CDR2 YFSETQ. This CDR3 has 13 residues. The V gene lost 0 bases and the J gene lost 3 bases, with 7 bases spanning the gap. The CDR3 DNA follows: TGCGCCAGCAGCTTGGACAGCGGCTACGAGCAGTACTTC. Translating it yields CASSLDSGYEQYF.

V gene TRBV11-2 combines with J gene TRBJ2-5; 11 bases map to TRBD2. CDR1 and CDR2 from the germline V gene are SGHAT and FQNNGV. J was trimmed by 3 bases and V by 0 bases; bases with no gene match: 6. The CDR3 has 17 amino acids. CDR3 sequence: CASSLERASGRKETQYF. CDR3 DNA: TGTGCCAGCAGCTTAGAGAGGGCTAGCGGGAGGAAAGAGACCCAGTACTTC.